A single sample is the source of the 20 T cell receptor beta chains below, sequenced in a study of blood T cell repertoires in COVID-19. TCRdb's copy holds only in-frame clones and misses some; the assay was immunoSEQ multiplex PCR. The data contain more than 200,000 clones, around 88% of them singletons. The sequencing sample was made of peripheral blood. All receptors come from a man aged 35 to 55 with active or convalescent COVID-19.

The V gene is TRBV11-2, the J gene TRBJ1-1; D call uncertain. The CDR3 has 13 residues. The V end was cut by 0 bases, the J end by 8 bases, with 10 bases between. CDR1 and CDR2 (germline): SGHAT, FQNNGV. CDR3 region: CASSLDLGREAFF. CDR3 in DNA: TGTGCCAGCAGCTTAGATCTGGGCAGAGAAGCTTTCTTT.

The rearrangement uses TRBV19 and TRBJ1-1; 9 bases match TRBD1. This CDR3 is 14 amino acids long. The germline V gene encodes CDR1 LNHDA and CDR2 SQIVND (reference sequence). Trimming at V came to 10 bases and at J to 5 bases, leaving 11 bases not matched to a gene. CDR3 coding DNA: TGTGCCACCCGATGGGACAGGGTAAGAACTGAAGCTTTCTTT. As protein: CATRWDRVRTEAFF.

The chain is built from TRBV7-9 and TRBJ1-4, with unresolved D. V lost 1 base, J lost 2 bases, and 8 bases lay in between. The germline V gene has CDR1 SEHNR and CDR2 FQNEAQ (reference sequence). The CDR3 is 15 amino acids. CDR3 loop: CASSLGQTTNEKLFF. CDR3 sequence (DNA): TGTGCCAGCAGCTTAGGGCAGACTACTAATGAAAAACTGTTTTTT.

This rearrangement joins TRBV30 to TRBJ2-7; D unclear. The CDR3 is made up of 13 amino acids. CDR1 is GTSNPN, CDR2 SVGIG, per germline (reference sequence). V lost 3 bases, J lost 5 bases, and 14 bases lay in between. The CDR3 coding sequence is TGTGCCTGGAGCCAAACCCACCGGGACGAGCAGTACTTC. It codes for CAWSQTHRDEQYF.

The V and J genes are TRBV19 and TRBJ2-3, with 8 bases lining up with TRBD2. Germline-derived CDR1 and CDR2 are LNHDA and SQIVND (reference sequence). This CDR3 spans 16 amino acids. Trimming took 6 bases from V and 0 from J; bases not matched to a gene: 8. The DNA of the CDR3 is TGTGCCAGTAGCCTTTCCCCTAGCGGGAGCACAGATACGCAGTATTTT. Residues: CASSLSPSGSTDTQYF.

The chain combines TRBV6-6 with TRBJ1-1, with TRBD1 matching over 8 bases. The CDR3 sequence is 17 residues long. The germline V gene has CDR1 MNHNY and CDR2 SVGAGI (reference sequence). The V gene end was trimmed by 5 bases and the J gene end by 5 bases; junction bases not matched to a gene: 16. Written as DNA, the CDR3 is TGTGCCAGCAGTCGTACAGGTATTACAGGGGGTGGAACTGAAGCTTTCTTT. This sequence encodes CASSRTGITGGGTEAFF.

For the CDR3, the DNA is TGTGCTAGTGGTTCCGCTGATTGGTTCGGGGCCAAAAACATTCAGTACTTC. Its translation is CASGSADWFGAKNIQYF. The chain couples TRBV12-5 to TRBJ2-4, with D uncertain. CDR3 size: 17 residues. Trimming pared 4 bases from V and 1 base from J, leaving 17 bases between. Germline values: CDR1 LGHNT, CDR2 FRNRAP.

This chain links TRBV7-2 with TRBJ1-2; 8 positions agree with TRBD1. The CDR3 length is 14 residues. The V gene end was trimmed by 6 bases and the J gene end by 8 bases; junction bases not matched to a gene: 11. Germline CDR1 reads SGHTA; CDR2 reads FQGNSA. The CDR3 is CASSRAQGAKGYTF. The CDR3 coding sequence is TGTGCCAGCAGTCGCGCTCAGGGGGCGAAGGGCTACACCTTC.

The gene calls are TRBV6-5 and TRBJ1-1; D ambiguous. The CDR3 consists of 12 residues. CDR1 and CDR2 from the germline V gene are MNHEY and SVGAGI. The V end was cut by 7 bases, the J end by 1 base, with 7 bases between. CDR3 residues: CASTRGNTEAFF. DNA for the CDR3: TGTGCCAGCACTCGGGGGAACACTGAAGCTTTCTTT.

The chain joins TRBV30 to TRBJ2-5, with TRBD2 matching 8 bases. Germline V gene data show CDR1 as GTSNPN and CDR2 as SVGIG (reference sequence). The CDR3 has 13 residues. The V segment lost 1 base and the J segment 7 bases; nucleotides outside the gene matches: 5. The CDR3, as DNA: TGTGCCTGGAGTGCGGGAGGGCCAGGGACCCAGTACTTC. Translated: CAWSAGGPGTQYF.

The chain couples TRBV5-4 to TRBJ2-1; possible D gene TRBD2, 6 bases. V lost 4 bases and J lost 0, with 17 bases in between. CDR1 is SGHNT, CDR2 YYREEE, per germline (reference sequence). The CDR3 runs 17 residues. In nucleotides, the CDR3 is TGTGCCAGCAGCCAATCGTTTGCCGGGAGCTCCTACAATGAGCAGTTCTTC. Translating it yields CASSQSFAGSSYNEQFF.

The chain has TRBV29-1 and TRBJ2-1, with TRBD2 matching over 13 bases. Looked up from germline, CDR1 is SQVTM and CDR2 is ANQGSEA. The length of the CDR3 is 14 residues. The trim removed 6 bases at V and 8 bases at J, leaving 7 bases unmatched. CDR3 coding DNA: TGCAGCGTGATACTAGCGGGGGGGCACGATGAGCAGTTCTTC. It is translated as CSVILAGGHDEQFF.

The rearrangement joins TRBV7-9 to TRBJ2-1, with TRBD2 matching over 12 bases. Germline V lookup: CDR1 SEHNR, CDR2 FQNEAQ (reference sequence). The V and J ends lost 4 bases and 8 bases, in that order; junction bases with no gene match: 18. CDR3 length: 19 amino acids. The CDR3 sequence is CASSYGRASGRARSDEQFF. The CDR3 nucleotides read TGTGCCAGCAGCTACGGGAGGGCTAGCGGGAGGGCCAGGAGCGATGAGCAGTTCTTC.

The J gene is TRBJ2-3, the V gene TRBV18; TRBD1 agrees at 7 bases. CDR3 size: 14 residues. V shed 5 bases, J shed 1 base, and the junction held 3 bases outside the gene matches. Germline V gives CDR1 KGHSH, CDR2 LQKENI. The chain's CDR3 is CASSGTGGTDTQYF. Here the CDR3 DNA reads TGTGCCAGCTCAGGAACAGGGGGCACAGATACGCAGTATTTT.

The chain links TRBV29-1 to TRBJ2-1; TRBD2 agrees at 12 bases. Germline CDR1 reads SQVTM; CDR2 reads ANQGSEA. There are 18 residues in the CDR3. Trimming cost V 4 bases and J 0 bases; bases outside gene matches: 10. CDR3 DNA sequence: TGCAGCGTTGGGCCCCAGGGACTAGCGGGTCTCTCCTACAATGAGCAGTTCTTC. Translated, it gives CSVGPQGLAGLSYNEQFF.

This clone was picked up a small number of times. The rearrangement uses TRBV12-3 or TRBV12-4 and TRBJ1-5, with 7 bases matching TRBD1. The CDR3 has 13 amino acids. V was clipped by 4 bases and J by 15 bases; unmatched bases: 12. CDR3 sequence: CASSSTGTDVRHF. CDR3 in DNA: TGTGCCAGCAGTTCGACCGGGACAGATGTGAGGCATTTT.

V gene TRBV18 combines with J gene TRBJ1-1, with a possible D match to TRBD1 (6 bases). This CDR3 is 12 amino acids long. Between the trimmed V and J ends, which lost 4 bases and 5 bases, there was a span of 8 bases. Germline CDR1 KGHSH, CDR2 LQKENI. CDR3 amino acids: CASSRDRTEAFF. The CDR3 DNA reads TGTGCCAGCTCACGAGACAGGACTGAAGCTTTCTTT.

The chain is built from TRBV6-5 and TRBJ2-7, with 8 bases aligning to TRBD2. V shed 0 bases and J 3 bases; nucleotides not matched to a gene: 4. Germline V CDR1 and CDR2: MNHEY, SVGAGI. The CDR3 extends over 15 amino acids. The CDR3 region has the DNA TGTGCCAGCAGTTACTCGGCGGGAGGAAACTACGAGCAGTACTTC. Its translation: CASSYSAGGNYEQYF.

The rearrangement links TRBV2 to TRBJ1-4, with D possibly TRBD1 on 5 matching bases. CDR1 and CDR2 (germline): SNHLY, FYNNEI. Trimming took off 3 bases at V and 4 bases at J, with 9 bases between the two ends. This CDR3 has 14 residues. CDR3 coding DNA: TGTGCCAGCAGTGAGGGACTGGGTAATGAAAAACTGTTTTTT. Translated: CASSEGLGNEKLFF.

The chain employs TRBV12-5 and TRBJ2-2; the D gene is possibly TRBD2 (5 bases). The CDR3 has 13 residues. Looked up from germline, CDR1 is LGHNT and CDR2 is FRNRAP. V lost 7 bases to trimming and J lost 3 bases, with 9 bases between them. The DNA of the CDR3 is TGTGCTAGTGAGAGGGATCACACCGGGGAGCTGTTTTTT. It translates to CASERDHTGELFF.